The sequence of this TCR beta chain was determined in a study of cytomegalovirus exposure and HLA in healthy donors. Germline CDR1 is PRHDT and CDR2 is FYEKMQ (reference sequence). With V trimmed by 5 bases and J by 6 bases, 4 bases remained unmatched. The CDR3 has 13 residues. Turning to this clone: Its antigen is not known.

Study-level points and caveats: The likely origin of a cluster of highly shared sequence variants was a sequencing artifact.

Primers for the PCR totalled 60 Vbeta and 13 Jbeta. The protocol was immunoSEQ multiplex PCR, while the TCRdb copy is restricted to in-frame clones and leaves out a portion. Here the sample spans about 190,000 clones, 60% to 85% being singletons. This clonotype originated in a woman aged 18-29 years in good health and CMV-seronegative. Input material: PBMCs. The chain uses TRBV13 and TRBJ1-2, with 9 bases fitting TRBD1. Written as DNA, the CDR3 is TGTGCCAGCAGCCTAGACAGGGGGGATGGCTACACCTTC. It codes for CASSLDRGDGYTF.